The rows below give T cell receptor beta chains drawn from one sample of a study of OX40 agonist ivuxolimab in advanced cancers. Measured with immunoSEQ multiplex PCR; TCRdb has only the in-frame clones, and not every one. Found here are over 70,000 clones, approximately 89% of them singletons; the top ten hold less than 0.2%. The source was CD4+ or CD8+ T cells sorted from blood, collected in a trial of the OX40 agonist ivuxolimab. These receptors originate from an adult with an advanced solid tumor such as melanoma, head and neck, liver or kidney cancer. CDR3s include the opening cysteine and the closing phenylalanine or tryptophan. D genes are given only for firm matches. Part of the rows lack a size; the others show once, few, many or a class for expanded clones.

clone size	V gene	D gene	J gene	CDR3 DNA	CDR3 protein
NA	TRBV11-3	NA	TRBJ2-2	TGTGCCAGCCAGGCGTCCACCGGGGAGCTGTTTTTT	CASQASTGELFF
NA	TRBV9	NA	TRBJ2-3	TGTGCCAGCACCAAAAGGGAAACTAGCACAGATACGCAGTATTTT	CASTKRETSTDTQYF
NA	TRBV7-3	NA	TRBJ2-1	TGTGCCAGCAGCCGGGGCGGCGGGGCCTACAATGAGCAGTTCTTC	CASSRGGGAYNEQFF
NA	TRBV7-9	NA	TRBJ1-4	TGTGCCAGCAGCACTGGGAGAGGAGAAAAACTGTTTTTT	CASSTGRGEKLFF
NA	TRBV7-2	TRBD1	TRBJ1-3	TGTGCCAGCAAAGTGACAGGGGGAAACACCATATATTTT	CASKVTGGNTIYF
NA	TRBV28	TRBD2	TRBJ2-3	TGTGCCAGCATTGGTCTAGCGGGGGCCAGCACAGATACGCAGTATTTT	CASIGLAGASTDTQYF
NA	TRBV5-6	NA	TRBJ1-4	TGTGCCAGCAGCCGAGACGGCTTTGAGGATGAAAAACTGTTTTTT	CASSRDGFEDEKLFF
NA	TRBV6-1	NA	TRBJ1-4	TGTGCCAGCAGGTTGTTAGGGGTGGACGAAAAACTGTTTTTT	CASRLLGVDEKLFF
NA	TRBV7-7	TRBD2	TRBJ2-2	TGTGCTAGCTCCCCAGGGTCGGGGGGCACCGGGGAGCTGTTTTTT	CASSPGSGGTGELFF
NA	TRBV10-2	NA	TRBJ1-1	TGCGCCAGCACGAGGACTCCGGGAACTACTGAAGCTTTCTTT	CASTRTPGTTEAFF
NA	TRBV5-4	TRBD2	TRBJ2-7	TGTGCCAGCAGCCCACCCGGGGCGGGAGGGCCCGAGCAGTACTTC	CASSPPGAGGPEQYF
NA	TRBV6-1	NA	TRBJ2-2	TGTGCCAGCAGGGGGACCTTTGGGGAGCTGTTTTTT	CASRGTFGELFF
once	TRBV10-3	TRBD1	TRBJ1-1	TGTGCCACCCTGCCCGGGACAGGGAGAGAGAGTACTGAAGCTTTCTTT	CATLPGTGRESTEAFF
few	TRBV6-1	NA	TRBJ1-1	TGTGCCAGCAGTCAGAGACAGCTTATGAACACTGAAGCTTTCTTT	CASSQRQLMNTEAFF
NA	TRBV7-8	NA	TRBJ2-5	TGTGCCAGCAGCCCCCCCCAAGGCAGGGTCCAACAAGAGACCCAGTACTTC	CASSPPQGRVQQETQYF
NA	TRBV10-3	TRBD1	TRBJ1-2	TGTGCCATCGTGGCAGGGGGAGACTACACCTTC	CAIVAGGDYTF
once	TRBV5-1	NA	TRBJ2-5	TGCGCCAGCAGCTACTCGTCCCAGGGGGAGACCCAGTACTTC	CASSYSSQGETQYF
NA	TRBV18	NA	TRBJ2-5	TGTGCCAGCTCACCATTCGCGGGGTACCAAGAGACCCAGTACTTC	CASSPFAGYQETQYF
NA	TRBV27	TRBD2	TRBJ2-7	TGTGCCAGCAGCCGTCAAGCGGGAGCCTTCGAGCAGTACTTC	CASSRQAGAFEQYF
NA	TRBV5-4	TRBD1	TRBJ2-2	TGTGCCAGCAGCCGTACAGGGGACACGAACACCGGGGAGCTGTTTTTT	CASSRTGDTNTGELFF
NA	TRBV15	NA	TRBJ1-5	TGTGCCACCAGCAGACCAGATAGCAATCAGCCCCAGCATTTT	CATSRPDSNQPQHF
NA	TRBV27	TRBD2	TRBJ2-2	TGTGCCAGCAGTTTAAAACTAGCGGGTGTCACCGGGGAGCTGTTTTTT	CASSLKLAGVTGELFF
NA	TRBV23-1	NA	TRBJ2-5	TGCGCCAGCAGTCAATATCCGGATGGGGGCCAAGAGACCCAGTACTTC	CASSQYPDGGQETQYF